This T cell receptor beta chain originates from a study of T cell changes during pregnancy in multiple sclerosis. Deletions cut 3 bases from V and 0 bases from J, with 11 bases between. Germline CDR1 and CDR2: SQVTM and ANQGSEA. The CDR3 sequence is 15 residues long. Method: immunoSEQ multiplex PCR; TCRdb's copy keeps in-frame clones and lacks some. The repertoire includes tens of thousands of clones, 75% to 90% of them detected once, and around 4.3% sits in the top ten. The sequences come from CD8+ T cells from peripheral blood mononuclear cells, collected after pregnancy. The rearrangement uses TRBV29-1 and TRBJ2-2; tentative D call: TRBD2 (5 bases). This receptor was taken from a female donor with multiple sclerosis, enrolled in a pregnancy study. CDR3 nucleotide sequence: TGCAGCGTTGAGGAGGCATATTCGAACACCGGGGAGCTGTTTTTT. Translation: CSVEEAYSNTGELFF.